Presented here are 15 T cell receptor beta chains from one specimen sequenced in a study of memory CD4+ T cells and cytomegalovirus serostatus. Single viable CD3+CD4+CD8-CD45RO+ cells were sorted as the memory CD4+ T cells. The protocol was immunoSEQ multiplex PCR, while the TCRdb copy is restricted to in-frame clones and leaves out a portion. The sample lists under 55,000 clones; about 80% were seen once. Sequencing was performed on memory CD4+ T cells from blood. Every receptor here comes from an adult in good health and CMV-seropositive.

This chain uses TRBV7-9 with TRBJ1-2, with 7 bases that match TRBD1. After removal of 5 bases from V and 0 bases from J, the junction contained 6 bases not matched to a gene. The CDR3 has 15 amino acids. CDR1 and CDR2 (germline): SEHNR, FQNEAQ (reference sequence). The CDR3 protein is CASSPQTGTNYGYTF. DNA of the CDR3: TGTGCCAGCAGCCCACAGACAGGGACTAACTATGGCTACACCTTC. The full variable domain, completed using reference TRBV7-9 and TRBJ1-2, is DTGVSQNPRHKITKRGQNVTFRCDPISEHNRLYWYRQTLGQGPEFLTYFQNEAQLEKSRLLSDRFSAERPKGSFSTLEIQRTEQGDSAMYLCASSPQTGTNYGYTFGSGTRLTVV.

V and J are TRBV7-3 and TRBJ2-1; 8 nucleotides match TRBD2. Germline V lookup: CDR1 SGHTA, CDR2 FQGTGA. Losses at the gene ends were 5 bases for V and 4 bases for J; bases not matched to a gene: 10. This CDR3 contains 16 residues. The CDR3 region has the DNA TGTGCCAGCAGCCAACTGGGCGGGGGGCGTTACAATGAGCAGTTCTTC. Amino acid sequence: CASSQLGGGRYNEQFF.

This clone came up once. The CDR3, as DNA: TGTGCCAGCAGAGGATCGACAGGGAACACTGAAGCTTTCTTT. This sequence encodes CASRGSTGNTEAFF. This chain uses TRBV6-1 with TRBJ1-1; D might be TRBD1 (6 bases). Per germline, CDR1 MNHNS and CDR2 SASEGT. This CDR3 contains 14 residues. Trimming left V 6 bases short and J 1 base short, with 12 bases between.

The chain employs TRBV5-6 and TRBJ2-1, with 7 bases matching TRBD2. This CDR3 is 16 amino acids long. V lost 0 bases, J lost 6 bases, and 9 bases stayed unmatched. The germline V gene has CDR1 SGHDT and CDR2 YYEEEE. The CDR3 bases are TGTGCCAGCAGCTTGGAAGGCGGGGGTGTTTTCAATGAGCAGTTCTTC. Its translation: CASSLEGGGVFNEQFF.

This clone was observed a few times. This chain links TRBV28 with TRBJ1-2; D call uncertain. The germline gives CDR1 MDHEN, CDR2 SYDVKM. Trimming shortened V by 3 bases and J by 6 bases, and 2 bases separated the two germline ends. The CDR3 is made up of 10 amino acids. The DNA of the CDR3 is TGTGCCAGCAGTTTGAATGGCTACACCTTC. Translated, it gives CASSLNGYTF.

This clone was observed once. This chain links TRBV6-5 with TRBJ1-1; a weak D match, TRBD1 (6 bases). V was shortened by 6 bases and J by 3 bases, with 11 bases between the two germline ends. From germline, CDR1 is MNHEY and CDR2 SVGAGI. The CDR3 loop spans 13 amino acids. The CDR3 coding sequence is TGTGCCAGCAGGAGGGGGTCGGACACTGAAGCTTTCTTT. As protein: CASRRGSDTEAFF.

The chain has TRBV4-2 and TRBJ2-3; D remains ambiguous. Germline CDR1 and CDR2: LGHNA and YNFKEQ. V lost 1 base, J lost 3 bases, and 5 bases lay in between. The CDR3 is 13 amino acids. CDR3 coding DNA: TGTGCCAGCAGCCAAGGTCCTACAGATACGCAGTATTTT. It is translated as CASSQGPTDTQYF.

CDR3 bases: TGTGCCAGCACCCCCAGCAGGGGGGTCTACGAGCAGTACTTC. It is translated as CASTPSRGVYEQYF. The rearrangement uses TRBV11-2 and TRBJ2-7, with D perhaps TRBD1 (7 bases). Germline CDR1 and CDR2: SGHAT and FQNNGV. Between the trimmed V and J ends, which lost 7 bases and 3 bases, there was a span of 16 bases. CDR3 length equals 14 residues.

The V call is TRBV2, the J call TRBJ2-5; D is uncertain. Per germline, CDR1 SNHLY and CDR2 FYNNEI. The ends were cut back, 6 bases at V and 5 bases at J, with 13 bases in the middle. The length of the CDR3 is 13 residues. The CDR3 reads CASSPRLGETQYF. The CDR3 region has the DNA TGTGCCAGCAGCCCCCGCCTGGGGGAGACCCAGTACTTC.

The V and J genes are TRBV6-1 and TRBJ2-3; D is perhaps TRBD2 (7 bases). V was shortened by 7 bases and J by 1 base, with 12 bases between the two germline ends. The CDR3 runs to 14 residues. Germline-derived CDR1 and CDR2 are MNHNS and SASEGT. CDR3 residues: CASTLGGGTDTQYF. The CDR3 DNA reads TGTGCCAGCACCCTAGGGGGGGGCACAGATACGCAGTATTTT.

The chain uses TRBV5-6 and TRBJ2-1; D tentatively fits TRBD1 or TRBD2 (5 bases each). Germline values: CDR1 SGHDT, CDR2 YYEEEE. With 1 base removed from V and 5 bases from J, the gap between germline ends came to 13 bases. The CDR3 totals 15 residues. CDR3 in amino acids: CASSLIGARNNEQFF. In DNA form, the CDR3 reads TGTGCCAGCAGCTTGATCGGGGCTAGAAACAATGAGCAGTTCTTC.

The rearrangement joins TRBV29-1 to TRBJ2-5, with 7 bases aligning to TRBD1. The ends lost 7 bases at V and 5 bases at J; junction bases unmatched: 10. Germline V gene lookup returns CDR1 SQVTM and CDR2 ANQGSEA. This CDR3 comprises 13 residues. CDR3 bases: TGCAGCGCACGAGTAGCCAGGGGGGAGACCCAGTACTTC. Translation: CSARVARGETQYF.

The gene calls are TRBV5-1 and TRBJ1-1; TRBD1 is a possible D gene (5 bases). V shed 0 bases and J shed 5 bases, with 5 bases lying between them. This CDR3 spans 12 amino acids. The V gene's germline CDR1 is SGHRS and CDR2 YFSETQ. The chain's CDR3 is CASSLEGTEAFF. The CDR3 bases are TGCGCCAGCAGCTTGGAGGGGACTGAAGCTTTCTTT. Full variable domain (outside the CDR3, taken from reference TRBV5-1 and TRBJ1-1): KAGVTQTPRYLIKTRGQQVTLSCSPISGHRSVSWYQQTPGQGLQFLFEYFSETQRNKGNFPGRFSGRQFSNSRSEMNVSTLELGDSALYLCASSLEGTEAFFGQGTRLTVV.

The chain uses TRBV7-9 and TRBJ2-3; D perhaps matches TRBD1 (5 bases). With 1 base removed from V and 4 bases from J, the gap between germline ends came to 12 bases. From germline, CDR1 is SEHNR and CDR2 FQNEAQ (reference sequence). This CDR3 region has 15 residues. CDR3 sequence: CASSLGGPRADTQYF. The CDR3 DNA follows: TGTGCCAGCAGCTTAGGGGGCCCAAGGGCAGATACGCAGTATTTT.

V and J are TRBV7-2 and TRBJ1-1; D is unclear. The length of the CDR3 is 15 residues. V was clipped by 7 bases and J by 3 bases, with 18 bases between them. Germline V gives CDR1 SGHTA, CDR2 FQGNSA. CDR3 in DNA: TGTGCCAGCACCCGACCCAACTTAGGAGACACTGAAGCTTTCTTT. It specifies CASTRPNLGDTEAFF.